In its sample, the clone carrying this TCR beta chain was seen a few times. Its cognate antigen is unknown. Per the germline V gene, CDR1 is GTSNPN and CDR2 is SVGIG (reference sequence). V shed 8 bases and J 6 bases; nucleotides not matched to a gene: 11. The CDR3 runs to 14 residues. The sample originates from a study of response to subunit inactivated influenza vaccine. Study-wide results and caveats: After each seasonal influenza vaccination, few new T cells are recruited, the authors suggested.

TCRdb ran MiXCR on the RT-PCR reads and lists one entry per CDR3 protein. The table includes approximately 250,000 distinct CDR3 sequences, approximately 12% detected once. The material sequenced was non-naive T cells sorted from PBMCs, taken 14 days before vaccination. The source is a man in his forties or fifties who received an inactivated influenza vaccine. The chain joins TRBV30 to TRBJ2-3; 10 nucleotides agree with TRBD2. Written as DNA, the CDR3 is TGTGCCCAGACCCCTAGCGGGAGATGGGATACGCAGTATTTT. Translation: CAQTPSGRWDTQYF.